This TCR beta chain was identified in a study of memory CD4+ T cells and cytomegalovirus serostatus (dated by TCRdb to the late 2010s). Describing the broader study: The cohort included 35 or so healthy adults from Belgium, of whom 9 were CMV seropositive and 24 were CMV seronegative. To replicate a published TCR-based CMV serostatus classifier, the researchers sequenced the CD4+ memory TCRbeta repertoires of a Belgian cohort whose cytomegalovirus serostatus was known. Results and caveats for the whole study, not just this receptor: On the Belgian cohort, the classifier based on the original framework reached a median bootstrapped AUC of roughly 0.94, with a 95% CI of 0.76-1.00. For predicting CMV serostatus, the median bootstrapped AUC was 0.95 using the original framework and almost 0.93 using a US-trained random forest. Among the 164 previously reported CMV-associated TCRbeta sequences, over 65 showed up in the CD4+ memory repertoires, with each one found in between one and five individuals. Results were interpreted as suggesting that the CMV-associated TCR signature is largely present in the CD4+ memory repertoire. Only CD4+CD45RO+ memory cells were sequenced, in contrast to the original study, which included naive and memory CD4+ and CD8+ populations.

With respect to this clone: There is no known antigen for this receptor. No clone much larger than this one lies a single base away; base qualities are absent.

Single viable CD3+CD4+CD8-CD45RO+ cells were sorted as memory CD4+ T cells on a FACSAria II. CMV serostatus was determined with a Roche Elecsys assay detecting serum IgG against CMV pp150, pp28, p38 and p52. Following thawing, total CD4+ T cells were enriched through positive selection using CD4 magnetic microbeads. The samples came from a different study that was designed specifically to examine the CD4+ T cell memory repertoire. Peripheral blood mononuclear cells were isolated and cryopreserved according to standard operating procedures, and serum was kept at -80 degrees C. Staining used CD3-PerCP (BW264/56), CD4-APC (RPA-T4), CD45RO-PE (UCHT1) and CD8-Pacific Orange (3B5) antibodies, with Sytox blue excluding non-viable cells. The Quick-DNA Microprep Kit was used to extract genomic DNA from the sorted cells. TCRbeta DNA was amplified with the immunoSEQ hsTCRbeta kit following the manufacturer's protocol. TCRbeta libraries were sequenced on an Illumina MiSeq instrument. As for how the authors treated the data: Following removal of out-of-frame sequences, some 2,200,000 distinct TCRbeta sequences were retained, with an average of around 67,000 per individual. Each individual was scored according to the count of around 160 previously reported CMV-associated TCRbeta sequences and the total productive distinct TCRbeta count. A beta-binomial model was reimplemented in Python, and scikit-learn random forests with default parameters were trained on US cohort data. Classifier performance on the Belgian cohort was reported as the median AUC with percentile confidence intervals calculated over 10,000 bootstrap iterations. The immuneACCESS repertoire file appears here via TCRdb, limited to in-frame rearrangements. These files lack a portion of the clones; in checked studies, under half of the deficit traces to unresolved V genes, and the cause of the others is not known. V, J and clone size reflect that table, while D and trimming were determined from the DNA. Counted in this sample were roughly 67,000 clones; about 76% of them appeared once. The ten largest clones represent around 4.3% of the sample.

V trim: 1 base; J trim: 6 bases; unmatched bases: 8. The germline V gene supplies CDR1 LGHNT and CDR2 FRNRAP. From the cysteine up to the phenylalanine, the CDR3 has a length of 15 residues. This entry keeps only the CDR3 DNA: 45 bases, framed from base 1. The sequence derives from an adult in good health and CMV-seropositive. The sequence links TRBV12-5 to TRBJ1-1, and TRBD1 matches 7 of the central bases. Sequencing used memory CD4+ T cells from blood. The CDR3 protein sequence reads: CASGLERQGIPEAFF. Here is the DNA: TGTGCTAGTGGTTTGGAGAGACAGGGAATACCTGAAGCTTTCTTT.